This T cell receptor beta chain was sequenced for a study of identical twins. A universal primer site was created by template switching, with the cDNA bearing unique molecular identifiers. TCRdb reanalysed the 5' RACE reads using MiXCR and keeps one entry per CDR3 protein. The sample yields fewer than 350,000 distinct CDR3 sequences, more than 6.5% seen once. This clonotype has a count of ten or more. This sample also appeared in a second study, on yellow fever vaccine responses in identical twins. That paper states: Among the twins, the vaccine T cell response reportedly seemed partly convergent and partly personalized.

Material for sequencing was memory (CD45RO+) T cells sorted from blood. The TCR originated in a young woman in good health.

This CDR3 is CASSELRLGGETQYF. The CDR3 nucleotides read TGTGCCAGCAGCGAACTACGTCTAGGGGGGGAGACCCAGTACTTC. V and J are TRBV3-1 and TRBJ2-5, with D perhaps being TRBD1 or TRBD2 (6 bases each). The CDR3 has 15 amino acids. CDR1 and CDR2 (germline): LGHDT, YNNKEL (reference sequence). V gave up 5 bases and J gave up 5 bases, with 18 bases separating them.